A selection of T cell receptor beta chains follows, all from one sample in a study of cytomegalovirus exposure and HLA in healthy donors. TCRdb's copy holds only in-frame clones and misses some; the assay was immunoSEQ multiplex PCR. The sample lists about 120,000 clones; 80% to 90% were seen once. The sample comprised PBMCs. The receptors come from a male donor in good health and CMV-seropositive. Each CDR3 is given with its conserved first and last residue. The order of the fields is V gene, J gene, CDR3 protein.

v_gene: TRBV5-6
j_gene: TRBJ1-1
CDR3aa: CASSQTMNTEAFF

v_gene: TRBV19
j_gene: TRBJ1-1
CDR3aa: CASSMNPGHTEAFF

v_gene: TRBV23-1
j_gene: TRBJ2-7
CDR3aa: CASSQSTGGLGEQYF

v_gene: TRBV4-2
j_gene: TRBJ2-2
CDR3aa: CASSHGRDGELFF

v_gene: TRBV5-1
j_gene: TRBJ2-7
CDR3aa: CASSPTSGQSYEQYF

v_gene: TRBV5-1
j_gene: TRBJ2-7
CDR3aa: CASSLEGAGPYEQYF

v_gene: TRBV5-4
j_gene: TRBJ1-2
CDR3aa: CASSFPTGNSYGYTF

v_gene: TRBV6-4
j_gene: TRBJ2-1
CDR3aa: CASSDRGRDNEQFF

v_gene: TRBV6-6
j_gene: TRBJ2-2
CDR3aa: CASSRDRVDTGELFF

v_gene: TRBV10-3
j_gene: TRBJ1-4
CDR3aa: CAISESGRAHEKLFF

v_gene: TRBV11-2
j_gene: TRBJ2-3
CDR3aa: CASTLGQATDTQYF

v_gene: TRBV5-1
j_gene: TRBJ1-2
CDR3aa: CASSPTQPGQGYYGYTF

v_gene: TRBV7-2
j_gene: TRBJ2-1
CDR3aa: CASSLSPPWREGLSNEQFF

v_gene: TRBV7-8
j_gene: TRBJ2-7
CDR3aa: CASSLERGAYEQYF

v_gene: TRBV19
j_gene: TRBJ1-1
CDR3aa: CASSRTADTEAFF

v_gene: TRBV29-1
j_gene: TRBJ2-7
CDR3aa: CSGSTKGDRGPYEQYF

v_gene: TRBV27
j_gene: TRBJ2-7
CDR3aa: CASSAGLAGVGEQYF

v_gene: TRBV28
j_gene: TRBJ1-4
CDR3aa: CASSSPGSANEKLFF

v_gene: TRBV5-6
j_gene: TRBJ2-6
CDR3aa: CASSNSGTLVLTF

v_gene: TRBV5-1
j_gene: TRBJ2-3
CDR3aa: CASTDRAGPDTQYF

v_gene: TRBV28
j_gene: TRBJ1-1
CDR3aa: CASSPAGNTEAFF

v_gene: TRBV2
j_gene: TRBJ2-7
CDR3aa: CASSEYGGIYEQYF

v_gene: TRBV2
j_gene: TRBJ2-7
CDR3aa: CASSEDYRVWEQYF

v_gene: TRBV5-4
j_gene: TRBJ2-1
CDR3aa: CASSLASSYNEQFF

v_gene: TRBV7-2
j_gene: TRBJ2-3
CDR3aa: CASSGQASSTDTQYF

v_gene: TRBV5-1
j_gene: TRBJ2-7
CDR3aa: CASSFQAGGEQYF

v_gene: TRBV7-3
j_gene: TRBJ2-3
CDR3aa: CASSSWGGTDTQYF

v_gene: TRBV11-2
j_gene: TRBJ1-2
CDR3aa: CASSLDFGGYTF

v_gene: TRBV12-5
j_gene: TRBJ2-1
CDR3aa: CASGNSGNEQFF

v_gene: TRBV30
j_gene: TRBJ1-2
CDR3aa: CAWSRQDNYGYTF

v_gene: TRBV5-6
j_gene: TRBJ1-5
CDR3aa: CASSVTGEDWDQPQHF

v_gene: TRBV10-1
j_gene: TRBJ2-5
CDR3aa: CASSEVGASQETQYF

v_gene: TRBV25-1
j_gene: TRBJ2-3
CDR3aa: CASRTAGADTQYF

v_gene: TRBV25-1
j_gene: TRBJ2-7
CDR3aa: CASSEYGARGKSEQYF

v_gene: TRBV5-1
j_gene: TRBJ2-1
CDR3aa: CASSTGQGEWNEQFF

v_gene: TRBV7-2
j_gene: TRBJ2-7
CDR3aa: CASSFQKQGNEQYF

v_gene: TRBV6-6
j_gene: TRBJ2-7
CDR3aa: CASTTGSHEQYF

v_gene: TRBV27
j_gene: TRBJ2-6
CDR3aa: CASSDNRARVPGANVLTF

v_gene: TRBV27
j_gene: TRBJ2-2
CDR3aa: CASSLLAGGVSTGELFF

v_gene: TRBV19
j_gene: TRBJ1-5
CDR3aa: CASSQQGNQPQHF

v_gene: TRBV7-3
j_gene: TRBJ1-1
CDR3aa: CASSFGSGGAEAFF

v_gene: TRBV27
j_gene: TRBJ2-3
CDR3aa: CASSLSSGLAGGYSTDTQYF

v_gene: TRBV10-1
j_gene: TRBJ1-5
CDR3aa: CASARGGGNQPQHF

v_gene: TRBV18
j_gene: TRBJ2-7
CDR3aa: CASSPPGGYEQYF

v_gene: TRBV30
j_gene: TRBJ1-3
CDR3aa: CAWTPGLTGNTIYF

v_gene: TRBV9
j_gene: TRBJ2-7
CDR3aa: CASSTRGTREAEQYF

v_gene: TRBV7-8
j_gene: TRBJ1-5
CDR3aa: CASSLRDGYSNQPQHF

v_gene: TRBV7-2
j_gene: TRBJ2-7
CDR3aa: CASSTWTSGSEQYF

v_gene: TRBV7-2
j_gene: TRBJ2-7
CDR3aa: CASSLLVRSGGVGYEQYF

v_gene: TRBV28
j_gene: TRBJ1-2
CDR3aa: CASSRVDWDYGYTF

v_gene: TRBV4-3
j_gene: TRBJ2-7
CDR3aa: CASSHSPRSGLSYEQYF